This T cell receptor (beta chain) was found in a study of T cells after yellow fever vaccination. Study results and caveats: CD4 and CD8 compartments shared a small share of clonotypes, likely from convergent recombination. In post-booster samples, most primary-vaccination clones reappeared (96% CD4, 88% CD8).

This clonotype was detected a few times. Its antigen remains unknown. Losses at the gene ends were 6 bases for V and 8 bases for J; bases not matched to a gene: 13. CDR3 length: 14 residues. In germline, CDR1 is DFQATT, CDR2 SNEGSKA (reference sequence). Production of TCR cDNA was by 5'RACE template switching, which also added a universal primer site and UMIs. MiXCR, applied by TCRdb to the 5' RACE reads, yields one record per CDR3 protein. This table has more than 95,000 distinct CDR3 sequences, under 8% appearing once. The sequence was collected from a man aged 18-30 years who received the YFV17D yellow fever vaccine. Material: CD4+ T cells sorted from PBMCs, obtained 10 days after the first yellow fever vaccination. The genes are TRBV20-1 and TRBJ2-3; TRBD1 matches 8 bases. As DNA, the CDR3 is TGCAGTGCCCTAAAGGACAGGGAGGTCGGTACGCAGTATTTT. This gives the protein CSALKDREVGTQYF.